This is a list of T cell receptor beta chains from one sample in a study of cytomegalovirus exposure and HLA in healthy donors. Produced via immunoSEQ multiplex PCR; TCRdb's table is partial and in-frame only. The sample contains over 150,000 clones, under 90% of which appear only once. Sequencing was done on a sample of PBMCs. The source is a young man in good health and CMV-seropositive. Each CDR3 is given with its conserved first and last residue. Each record gives: J gene, clone size, D gene, V gene, CDR3 DNA, CDR3 protein. A D gene is named only where the DNA matches it firmly. Where a row states a size, it is once, few, many or the class of an expanded clone; other rows omit it.

TRBJ1-5 NA NA TRBV11-3 TGTGCCAGCAGCTTAGGATTCTCATCCCCCTATAGCAATCAGCCCCAGCATTTT CASSLGFSSPYSNQPQHF
TRBJ2-7 NA TRBD2 TRBV7-2 TGTGCCAGCAGCTTAGGGGGCGGGAGCTACGAGCAGTACTTC CASSLGGGSYEQYF
TRBJ2-1 NA TRBD2 TRBV10-1 TGCGCCAGCAGTGAGGACTCCCTAGCGGGAGAGGGCAATGAGCAGTTCTTC CASSEDSLAGEGNEQFF
TRBJ1-1 NA NA TRBV14 TGTGCCAGCAGCCAAGGGGGGCTGGGCACTGAAGCTTTCTTT CASSQGGLGTEAFF
TRBJ2-2 NA TRBD2 TRBV19 TGTGCCAGTACTCCTCCGGTGGGGGGGGCCGGGGAGCTGTTTTTT CASTPPVGGAGELFF
TRBJ1-1 NA NA TRBV19 TGTGCCTCGGGGGGAACGGTGAACACTGAAGCTTTCTTT CASGGTVNTEAFF
TRBJ2-7 few NA TRBV7-2 TGTGCCAGCAGCTTAGGCAGAATATTCAGCGAGCAGTACTTC CASSLGRIFSEQYF
TRBJ1-1 NA NA TRBV11-2 TGTGCCAGCAGCCGTCTCTCGATGACAGGGAACACTGAAGCTTTCTTT CASSRLSMTGNTEAFF
TRBJ1-1 NA TRBD1 TRBV5-1 TGCGCCAGCAGCTTGGCCTGGAGGGGGCGATTTGAGAACACTGAAGCTTTCTTT CASSLAWRGRFENTEAFF
TRBJ1-3 NA TRBD1 TRBV4-1 TGCGCCAGCAGCCAAGGCGAGGGGGCCTCTGGAAACACCATATATTTT CASSQGEGASGNTIYF
TRBJ2-4 NA NA TRBV7-2 TGTGCCAGCAGCTTGACCCAGGGGAGTTACATTCAGTACTTC CASSLTQGSYIQYF
TRBJ2-2 NA NA TRBV6-5 TGTGCCAGCAAGCGGCAGAACACCGGGGAGCTGTTTTTT CASKRQNTGELFF
TRBJ2-7 once TRBD2 TRBV28 TGTGCCAGCAGTCATATTCTAGCGGGAGGGTTAATCTACGAGCAGTACTTC CASSHILAGGLIYEQYF
TRBJ2-5 few TRBD2 TRBV7-9 TGTGCCAGCAGCCCCTGGGGGGGACACCAAGAGACCCAGTACTTC CASSPWGGHQETQYF
TRBJ2-3 NA TRBD2 TRBV4-2 TGTGCCAGCCGTAGGGGCGGGAGGGCTGGGGTAGATACGCAGTATTTT CASRRGGRAGVDTQYF
TRBJ2-6 NA NA TRBV27 TGTGCCAGCAGTCCTAGACAGCTCTCTGGGGCCAACGTCCTGACTTTC CASSPRQLSGANVLTF
TRBJ1-5 few NA TRBV19 TGTGCCAGCCGGGGTTGGAATAGCAATCAGCCCCAGCATTTT CASRGWNSNQPQHF
TRBJ1-1 NA NA TRBV12-5 TGTGCTAGTGGTTTGCCATCAATCACTGAAGCTTTCTTT CASGLPSITEAFF
TRBJ2-7 NA TRBD2 TRBV5-4 TGTGCCAGCAGCTTGGGCGGCGGGAGGGCCCCCGAGCAGTACTTC CASSLGGGRAPEQYF
TRBJ2-5 NA TRBD2 TRBV2 TGTGCCAGCAGTGAAGAAGTAGCGGGCAAAGAGACCCAGTACTTC CASSEEVAGKETQYF
TRBJ1-1 once NA TRBV11-3 TGTGCCAGCAGCGACTCTTGGAGCACTGAAGCTTTCTTT CASSDSWSTEAFF
TRBJ2-3 NA NA TRBV11-2 TGTGCCAGCAGCCACACAAGGGCTAGCGCCATCACAGATACGCAGTATTTT CASSHTRASAITDTQYF
TRBJ2-1 NA TRBD2 TRBV19 TGTGCCAGTAGTACCGCAAGGACTAGCGGGGTAGAGCAGTTCTTC CASSTARTSGVEQFF
TRBJ1-2 NA TRBD1 TRBV29-1 TGCAGCGGGGACAGGGCCGCCAACTATGGCTACACCTTC CSGDRAANYGYTF
TRBJ2-3 few TRBD2 TRBV7-2 TGTGCCAGCAGCTTGAGCCTGCCTAGCGGGGAGGATACGCAGTATTTT CASSLSLPSGEDTQYF
TRBJ2-5 NA TRBD2 TRBV29-1 TGCAACGCGGGGGGGCCCCGCGAGACCCAGTACTTC CNAGGPRETQYF
TRBJ1-1 NA TRBD1 TRBV7-9 TGTGCCAGCAGAACCGCGCGGGACAGGGGCCAGACTGAAGCTTTCTTT CASRTARDRGQTEAFF
TRBJ1-5 few TRBD1 TRBV6-1 TGTGCCAGCACCGACAGGGGCGGGGAACAGCCCCAGCATTTT CASTDRGGEQPQHF
TRBJ1-4 few NA TRBV27 TGTGCCAGCAGTTTATCGCGGGGGGAAAGGGGTAATGAAAAACTGTTTTTT CASSLSRGERGNEKLFF
TRBJ1-2 NA NA TRBV4-2 TGTGCCAGCAGCCAAGAAGGGGCCTCCATATATGGCTACACCTTC CASSQEGASIYGYTF
TRBJ2-7 few NA TRBV4-2 TGTGCCAGCAGCCAAGTACTCCGGGACACGCTTCAGTACTTC CASSQVLRDTLQYF
TRBJ2-2 NA TRBD1 TRBV4-3 TGCGCCAGCAGCCAGTCAGACAGGGTGAACACCGGGGAGCTGTTTTTT CASSQSDRVNTGELFF
TRBJ1-2 NA TRBD1 TRBV19 TGTGCCAGTAGACCAGGGGGCGCGGGGGATGGCTACACCTTC CASRPGGAGDGYTF
TRBJ1-2 NA NA TRBV19 TGTGCCAGTAGTCGGACCGGGACACAGCTAGGCTACACCTTC CASSRTGTQLGYTF
TRBJ2-3 NA TRBD1 TRBV19 TGTGCCAGTAGCACCGGGGCGGGACAGGTCGTTCCCAGTGGCACAGATACGCAGTATTTT CASSTGAGQVVPSGTDTQYF
TRBJ1-2 NA TRBD1 TRBV27 TGTGCCAGCAGATCGGGACAGTCTCTCTATGGCTACACCTTC CASRSGQSLYGYTF
TRBJ1-1 NA NA TRBV5-1 TGCGCCAGCAGCTTGGCGCTGGATAGTAGCAAAGCTTTCTTT CASSLALDSSKAFF
TRBJ1-5 NA NA TRBV6-1 TGTGCCAGCAGTGAGAGGGGAGGTAGCAATCAGCCCCAGCATTTT CASSERGGSNQPQHF
TRBJ1-6 NA TRBD1 TRBV6-1 TGTGCCAGCAGTGACGCTCAGGGGGCAAGGTCCTATAATTCACCCCTCCACTTT CASSDAQGARSYNSPLHF
TRBJ2-7 NA TRBD1 TRBV6-5 TGTGCCAGCAGTCCCGGGACAGGGACAACCTACGAGCAGTACTTC CASSPGTGTTYEQYF
TRBJ2-7 NA TRBD2 TRBV10-1 TGCGCCAGCATAAAGGGACTAGCGGGAGCCTCGAACGAGCAGTACTTC CASIKGLAGASNEQYF
TRBJ2-1 NA TRBD2 TRBV14 TGTGCCAGCAGCCATACTAGCGGGGGGTACAATGAGCAGTTCTTC CASSHTSGGYNEQFF
TRBJ1-1 NA NA TRBV28 TGTGCCAGCAGTTTATTTCTAAGGGGCACTGAAGCTTTCTTT CASSLFLRGTEAFF
TRBJ1-5 NA TRBD1 TRBV11-3 TGTGCCAGCAGCTTAACAGGGGACAATCAGCCCCAGCATTTT CASSLTGDNQPQHF
TRBJ2-7 NA TRBD1 TRBV6-6 TGTGCCAGCATCCGGGACAGATCCTCCTACGAGCAGTACTTC CASIRDRSSYEQYF
TRBJ2-2 NA TRBD1 TRBV18 TGTGCCAGCTCACAGGGACAGGGGAACACCGGGGAGCTGTTTTTT CASSQGQGNTGELFF
TRBJ1-1 NA NA TRBV5-1 TGCGCCAGCAGGTCCGGGGGTCGCCCTGAAGCTTTCTTT CASRSGGRPEAFF
TRBJ1-3 NA NA TRBV7-8 TGTGCCAGCAGCGGAATTCGGGGGGCTGAGAGAGGAAACACCATATATTTT CASSGIRGAERGNTIYF
TRBJ1-5 NA TRBD1 TRBV7-2 TGTGCCAGCAGCTCCGACAGGGGGCTTCAGCCCCAGCATTTT CASSSDRGLQPQHF